This T cell receptor (beta chain) comes out of a study of cytomegalovirus exposure and HLA in healthy donors. General observations from the study: Most TCR beta V segments were productive about 87% or about 30% of the time in an earlier analysis. For cytomegalovirus status, the classifier reportedly gave diagnoses with high specificity and sensitivity. There were several of the most significant clusters that appeared linked to common viral pathogens in a later analysis. There were a few CMV-associated chains whose specificity for CMV antigens was confirmed in vitro.

In the case of this clone: Antigen: not known.

PCR employed 60 Vbeta and 13 Jbeta primers. Clones were sequenced by immunoSEQ multiplex PCR, and TCRdb holds only the in-frame ones, with some missing. The sample table sets out 130,000 to 150,000 clones. The length of the CDR3 is 19 residues. After removal of 4 bases from V and 0 bases from J, the junction contained 10 bases not matched to a gene. Germline CDR1 is LNHNV and CDR2 is YYDKDF (reference sequence). The J gene is TRBJ1-6, the V gene TRBV15; 9 bases agree with TRBD1. The sequenced material came from PBMCs. This receptor was identified in a male donor in good health and CMV-seronegative. CDR3 loop: CATSKDRDRASSYNSPLHF. Here the CDR3 DNA reads TGTGCCACCAGCAAAGACCGGGACAGGGCAAGCTCCTATAATTCACCCCTCCACTTT.